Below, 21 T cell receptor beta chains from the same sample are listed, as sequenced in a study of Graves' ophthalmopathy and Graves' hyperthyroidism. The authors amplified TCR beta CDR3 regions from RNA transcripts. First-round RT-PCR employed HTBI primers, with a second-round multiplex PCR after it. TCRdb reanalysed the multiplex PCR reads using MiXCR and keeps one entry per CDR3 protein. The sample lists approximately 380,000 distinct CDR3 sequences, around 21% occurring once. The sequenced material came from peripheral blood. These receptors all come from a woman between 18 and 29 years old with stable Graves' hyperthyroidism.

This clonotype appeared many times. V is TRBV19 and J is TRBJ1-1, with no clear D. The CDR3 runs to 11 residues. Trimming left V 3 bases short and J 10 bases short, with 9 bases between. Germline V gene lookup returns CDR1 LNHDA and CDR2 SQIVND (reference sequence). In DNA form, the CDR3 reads TGTGCCAGTAGTATCGGGATTAGAGCTTTCTTT. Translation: CASSIGIRAFF.

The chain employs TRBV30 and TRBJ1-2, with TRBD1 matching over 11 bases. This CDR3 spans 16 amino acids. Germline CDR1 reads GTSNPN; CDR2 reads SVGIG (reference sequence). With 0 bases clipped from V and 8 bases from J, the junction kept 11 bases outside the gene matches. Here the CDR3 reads CAWSVLGGQGASGYTF. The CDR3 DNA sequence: TGTGCCTGGAGTGTACTCGGAGGACAGGGGGCGTCCGGCTACACCTTC.

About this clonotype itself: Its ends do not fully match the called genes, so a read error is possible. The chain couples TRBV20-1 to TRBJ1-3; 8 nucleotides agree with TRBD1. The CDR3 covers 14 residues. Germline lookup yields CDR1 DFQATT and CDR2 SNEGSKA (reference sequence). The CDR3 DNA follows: TGCAGTTCTAGAGACGGACAGGGTTCAGACACCATATATTTT. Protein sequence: CSSRDGQGSDTIYF.

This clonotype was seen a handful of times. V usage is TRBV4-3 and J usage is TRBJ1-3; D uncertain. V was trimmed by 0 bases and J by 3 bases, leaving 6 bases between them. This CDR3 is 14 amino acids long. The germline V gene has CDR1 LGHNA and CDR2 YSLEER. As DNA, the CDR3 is TGCGCCAGCAGCCAAGATCGCCTTGGAAACACCATATATTTT. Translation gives CASSQDRLGNTIYF.

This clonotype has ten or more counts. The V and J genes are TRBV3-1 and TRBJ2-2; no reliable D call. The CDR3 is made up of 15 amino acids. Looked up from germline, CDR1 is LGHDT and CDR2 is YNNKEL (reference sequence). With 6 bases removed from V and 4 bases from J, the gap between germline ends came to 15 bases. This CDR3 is CASSPETAPTGELFF. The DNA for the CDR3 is TGTGCCAGCAGTCCCGAAACAGCCCCCACCGGGGAGCTGTTTTTT.

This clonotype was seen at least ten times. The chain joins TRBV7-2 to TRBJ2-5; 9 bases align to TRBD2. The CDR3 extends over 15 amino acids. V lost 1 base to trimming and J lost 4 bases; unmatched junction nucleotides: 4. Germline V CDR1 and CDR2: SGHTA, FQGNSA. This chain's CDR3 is CASSLGLAGRETQYF. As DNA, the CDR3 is TGTGCCAGCAGCTTAGGGCTAGCGGGAAGAGAGACCCAGTACTTC.

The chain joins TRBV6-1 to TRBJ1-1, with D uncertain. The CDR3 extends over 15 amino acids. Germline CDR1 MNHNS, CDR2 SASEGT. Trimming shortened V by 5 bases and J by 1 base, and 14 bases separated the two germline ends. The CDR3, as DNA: TGTGCCAGCAGTCAATTTGGCGGGAGGAACACTGAAGCTTTCTTT. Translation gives CASSQFGGRNTEAFF.

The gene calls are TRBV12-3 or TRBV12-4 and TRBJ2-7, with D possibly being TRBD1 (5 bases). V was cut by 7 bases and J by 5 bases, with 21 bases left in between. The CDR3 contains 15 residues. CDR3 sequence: CASNQERRGSHEQYF. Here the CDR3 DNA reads TGTGCCAGCAACCAGGAGAGAAGGGGATCCCACGAGCAGTACTTC.

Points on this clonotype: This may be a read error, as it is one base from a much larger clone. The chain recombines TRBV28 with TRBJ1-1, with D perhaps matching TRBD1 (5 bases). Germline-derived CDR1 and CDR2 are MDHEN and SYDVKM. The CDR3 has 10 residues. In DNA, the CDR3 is TGTGCCAGCAGTGGGGGAAAAGCTTGCTTT. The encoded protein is CASSGGKACF.

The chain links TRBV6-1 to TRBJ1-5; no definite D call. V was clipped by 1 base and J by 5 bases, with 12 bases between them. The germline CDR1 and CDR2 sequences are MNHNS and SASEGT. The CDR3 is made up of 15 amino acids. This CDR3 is CASSEVRVGYQPQHF. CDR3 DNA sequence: TGTGCCAGCAGTGAAGTGAGGGTGGGCTATCAGCCCCAGCATTTT.

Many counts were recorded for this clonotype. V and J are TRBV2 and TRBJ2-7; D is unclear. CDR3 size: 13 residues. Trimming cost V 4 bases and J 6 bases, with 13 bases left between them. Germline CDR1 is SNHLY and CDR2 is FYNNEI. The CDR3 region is CASSVRSSGEQYF. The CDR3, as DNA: TGTGCCAGCAGTGTACGAAGTTCCGGCGAGCAGTACTTC. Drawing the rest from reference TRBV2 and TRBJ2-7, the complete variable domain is EPEVTQTPSHQVTQMGQEVILRCVPISNHLYFYWYRQILGQKVEFLVSFYNNEISEKSEIFDDQFSVERPDGSNFTLKIRSTKLEDSAMYFCASSVRSSGEQYFGPGTRLTVT.

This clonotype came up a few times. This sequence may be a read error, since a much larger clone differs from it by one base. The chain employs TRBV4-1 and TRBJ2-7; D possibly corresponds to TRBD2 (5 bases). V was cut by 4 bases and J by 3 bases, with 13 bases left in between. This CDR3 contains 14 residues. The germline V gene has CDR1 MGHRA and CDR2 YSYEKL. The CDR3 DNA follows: TGCGCCAGCAGCCCGCGAGGGCAGAGCTACGAGCAGTACTTC. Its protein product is CASSPRGQSYEQYF.

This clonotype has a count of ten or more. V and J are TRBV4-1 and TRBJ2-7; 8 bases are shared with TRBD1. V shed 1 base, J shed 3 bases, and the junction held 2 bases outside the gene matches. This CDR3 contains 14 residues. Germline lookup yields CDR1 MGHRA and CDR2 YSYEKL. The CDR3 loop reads CASSQVTGDYEQYF. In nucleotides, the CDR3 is TGCGCCAGCAGCCAAGTGACAGGGGACTACGAGCAGTACTTC.

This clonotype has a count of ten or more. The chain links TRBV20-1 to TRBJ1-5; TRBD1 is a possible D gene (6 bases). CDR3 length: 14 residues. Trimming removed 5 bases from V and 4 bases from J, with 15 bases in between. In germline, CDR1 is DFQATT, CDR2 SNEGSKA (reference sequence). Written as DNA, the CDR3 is TGCAGTGCTGACACAGGGTTCGGGAATCAGCCCCAGCATTTT. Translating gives CSADTGFGNQPQHF.

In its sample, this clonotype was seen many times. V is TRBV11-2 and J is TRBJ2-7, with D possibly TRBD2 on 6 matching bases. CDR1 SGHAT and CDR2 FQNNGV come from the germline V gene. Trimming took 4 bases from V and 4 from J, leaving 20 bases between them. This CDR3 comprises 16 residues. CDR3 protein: CASSSTSGDAGYEQYF. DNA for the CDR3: TGTGCCAGCAGCTCCACCTCCGGGGATGCGGGGTACGAGCAGTACTTC.

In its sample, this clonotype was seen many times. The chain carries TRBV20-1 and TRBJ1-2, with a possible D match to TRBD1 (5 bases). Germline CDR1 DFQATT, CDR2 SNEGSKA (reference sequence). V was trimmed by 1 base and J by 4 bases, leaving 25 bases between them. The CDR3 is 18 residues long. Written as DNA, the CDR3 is TGCAGTGCTAGAGTTTTTTCTGGCAGGGAGGCAGGTGGCTATGGCTACACCTTC. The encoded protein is CSARVFSGREAGGYGYTF.

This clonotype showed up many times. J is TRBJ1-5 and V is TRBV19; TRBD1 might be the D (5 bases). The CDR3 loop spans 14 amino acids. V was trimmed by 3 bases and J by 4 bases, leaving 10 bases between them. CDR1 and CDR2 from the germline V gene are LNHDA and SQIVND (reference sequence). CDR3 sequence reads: CASSIVGGNQPQHF. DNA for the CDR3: TGTGCCAGTAGTATCGTCGGGGGTAATCAGCCCCAGCATTTT. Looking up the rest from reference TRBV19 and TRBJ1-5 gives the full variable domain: DGGITQSPKYLFRKEGQNVTLSCEQNLNHDAMYWYRQDPGQGLRLIYYSQIVNDFQKGDIAEGYSVSREKKESFPLTVTSAQKNPTAFYLCASSIVGGNQPQHFGDGTRLSIL.

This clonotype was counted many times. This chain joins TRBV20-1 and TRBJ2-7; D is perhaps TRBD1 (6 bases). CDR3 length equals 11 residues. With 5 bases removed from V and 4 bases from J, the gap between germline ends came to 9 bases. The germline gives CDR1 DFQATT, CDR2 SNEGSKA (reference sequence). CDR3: CSADGQYEQYF. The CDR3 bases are TGCAGTGCTGACGGACAGTACGAGCAGTACTTC.

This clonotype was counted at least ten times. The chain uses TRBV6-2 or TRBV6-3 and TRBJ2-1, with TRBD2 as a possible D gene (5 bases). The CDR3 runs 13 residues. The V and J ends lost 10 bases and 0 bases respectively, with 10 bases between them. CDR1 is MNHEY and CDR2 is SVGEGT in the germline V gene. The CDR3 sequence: CATQSGSYNEQFF. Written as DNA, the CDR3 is TGTGCCACCCAAAGCGGCTCCTACAATGAGCAGTTCTTC.

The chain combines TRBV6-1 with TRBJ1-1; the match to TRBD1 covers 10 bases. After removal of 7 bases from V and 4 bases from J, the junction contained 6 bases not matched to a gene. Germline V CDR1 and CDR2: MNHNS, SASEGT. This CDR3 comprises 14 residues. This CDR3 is CASNLGQGVTEAFF. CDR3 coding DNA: TGTGCCAGCAATCTCGGACAGGGGGTCACTGAAGCTTTCTTT.

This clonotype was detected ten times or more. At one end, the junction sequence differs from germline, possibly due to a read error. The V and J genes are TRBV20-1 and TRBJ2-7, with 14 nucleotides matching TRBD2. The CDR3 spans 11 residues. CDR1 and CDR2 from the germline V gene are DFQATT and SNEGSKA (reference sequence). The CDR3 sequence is CSAGTSGGPWF. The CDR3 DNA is TGCAGTGCGGGGACTAGCGGGGGACCCTGGTTC.